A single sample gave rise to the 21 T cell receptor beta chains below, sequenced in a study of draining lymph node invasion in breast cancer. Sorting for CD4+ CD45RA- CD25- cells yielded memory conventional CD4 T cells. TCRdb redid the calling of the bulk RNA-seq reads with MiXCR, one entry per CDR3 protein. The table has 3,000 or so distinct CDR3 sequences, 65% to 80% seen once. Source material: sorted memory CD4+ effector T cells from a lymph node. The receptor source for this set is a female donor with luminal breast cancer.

The CDR3 is CASSSQNSYEQYF. The CDR3 nucleotides read TGTGCCAGTAGTTCCCAGAATTCCTACGAGCAGTACTTC. The genes are TRBV19 and TRBJ2-7; D call uncertain. The germline V gene has CDR1 LNHDA and CDR2 SQIVND (reference sequence). V dropped 5 bases and J dropped 1 base, with 9 bases sitting between them. There are 13 residues in the CDR3.

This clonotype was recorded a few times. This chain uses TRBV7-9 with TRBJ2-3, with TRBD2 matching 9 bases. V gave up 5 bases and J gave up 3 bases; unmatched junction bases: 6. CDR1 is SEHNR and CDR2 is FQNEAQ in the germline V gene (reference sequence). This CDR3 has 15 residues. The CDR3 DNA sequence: TGTGCCAGCAGCCGCCTAGCGGGGACAACAGATACGCAGTATTTT. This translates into CASSRLAGTTDTQYF.

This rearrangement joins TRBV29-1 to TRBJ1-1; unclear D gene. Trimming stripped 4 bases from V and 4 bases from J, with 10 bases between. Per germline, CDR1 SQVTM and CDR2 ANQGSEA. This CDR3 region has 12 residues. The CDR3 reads CSVVRTGTEAFF. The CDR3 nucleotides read TGCAGCGTTGTCCGAACGGGCACTGAAGCTTTCTTT.

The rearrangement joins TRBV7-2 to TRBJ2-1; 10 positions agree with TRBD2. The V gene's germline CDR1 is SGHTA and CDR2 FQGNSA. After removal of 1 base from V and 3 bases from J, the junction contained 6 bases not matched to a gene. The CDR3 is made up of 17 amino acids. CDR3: CASSLDAGLAVYNEQFF. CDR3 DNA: TGTGCCAGCAGCTTAGACGCCGGACTAGCGGTCTACAATGAGCAGTTCTTC.

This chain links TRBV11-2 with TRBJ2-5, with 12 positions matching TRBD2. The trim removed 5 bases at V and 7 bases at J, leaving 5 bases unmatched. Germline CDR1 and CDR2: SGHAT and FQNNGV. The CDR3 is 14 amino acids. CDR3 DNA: TGTGCCAGCAGCCCGGGACTAGCGGGCGGGACCCAGTACTTC. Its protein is CASSPGLAGGTQYF.

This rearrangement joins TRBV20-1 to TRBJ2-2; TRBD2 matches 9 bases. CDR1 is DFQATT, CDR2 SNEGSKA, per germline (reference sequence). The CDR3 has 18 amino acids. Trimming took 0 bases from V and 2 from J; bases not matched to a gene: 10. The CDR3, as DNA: TGCAGTGCTAGAGATTTTGGAAGAGCGGGGGGAAACACCGGGGAGCTGTTTTTT. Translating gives CSARDFGRAGGNTGELFF.

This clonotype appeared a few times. The DNA for the CDR3 is TGTGCCAGCAGCTTTAGCGGAAGCTCCTACGAGCAGTACTTC. Encoded protein: CASSFSGSSYEQYF. The chain combines TRBV7-9 with TRBJ2-7; the D gene is possibly TRBD2 (6 bases). V lost 3 bases to trimming and J lost 0 bases, with 9 bases between them. CDR1 SEHNR and CDR2 FQNEAQ come from the germline V gene (reference sequence). This CDR3 region has 14 residues.

CDR3 loop: CASSLSGRTEAFF. In nucleotides, the CDR3 is TGTGCCAGCAGCTTATCGGGCAGAACCGAAGCTTTCTTT. The rearrangement joins TRBV11-1 to TRBJ1-1; D is unresolved. The CDR3 is 13 residues long. V was clipped by 2 bases and J by 8 bases, with 12 bases between them. Looked up from germline, CDR1 is SGHAT and CDR2 is FQDESV (reference sequence).

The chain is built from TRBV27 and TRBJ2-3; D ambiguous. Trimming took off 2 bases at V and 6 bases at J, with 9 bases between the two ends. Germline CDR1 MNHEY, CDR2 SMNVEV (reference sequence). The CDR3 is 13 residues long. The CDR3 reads CASSLRWLDTQYF. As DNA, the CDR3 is TGTGCCAGCAGTTTACGTTGGCTTGATACGCAGTATTTT.

The CDR3: CASSLIAGGDEQFF. In DNA, the CDR3 is TGTGCCAGCAGCTTAATAGCGGGAGGGGACGAGCAGTTCTTC. This chain connects TRBV7-9 to TRBJ2-1; 11 bases match TRBD2. Trimming at V came to 2 bases and at J to 10 bases, leaving 4 bases not matched to a gene. This CDR3 is built from 14 residues. The V gene's germline CDR1 is SEHNR and CDR2 FQNEAQ (reference sequence).

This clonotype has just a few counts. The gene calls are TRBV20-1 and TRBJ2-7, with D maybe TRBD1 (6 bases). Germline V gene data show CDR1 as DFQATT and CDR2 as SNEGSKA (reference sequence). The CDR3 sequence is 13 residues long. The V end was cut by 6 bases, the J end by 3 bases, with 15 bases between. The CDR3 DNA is TGCAGTGCCCTCGGACAGCGCCGCTACGAGCAGTACTTC. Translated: CSALGQRRYEQYF.

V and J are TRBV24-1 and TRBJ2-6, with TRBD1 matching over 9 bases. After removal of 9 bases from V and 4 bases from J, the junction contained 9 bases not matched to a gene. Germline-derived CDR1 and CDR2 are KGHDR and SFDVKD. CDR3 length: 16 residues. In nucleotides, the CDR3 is TGTGCCACCGAAGAAACAGGGGGCACGGGGGCCAACGTCCTGACTTTC. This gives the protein CATEETGGTGANVLTF.

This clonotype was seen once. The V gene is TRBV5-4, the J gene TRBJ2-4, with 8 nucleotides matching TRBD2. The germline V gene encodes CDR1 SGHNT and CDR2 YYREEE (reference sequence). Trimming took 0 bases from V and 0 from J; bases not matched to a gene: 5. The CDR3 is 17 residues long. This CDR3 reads CASSLAGGSLAKNIQYF. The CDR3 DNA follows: TGTGCCAGCAGCTTGGCGGGGGGGTCTCTAGCCAAAAACATTCAGTACTTC.

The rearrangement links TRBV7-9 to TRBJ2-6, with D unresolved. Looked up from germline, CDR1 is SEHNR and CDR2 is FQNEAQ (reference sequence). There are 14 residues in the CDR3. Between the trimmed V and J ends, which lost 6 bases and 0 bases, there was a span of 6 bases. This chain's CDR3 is CASSSSSGANVLTF. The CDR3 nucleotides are TGTGCCAGCAGTTCCAGCTCTGGGGCCAACGTCCTGACTTTC.

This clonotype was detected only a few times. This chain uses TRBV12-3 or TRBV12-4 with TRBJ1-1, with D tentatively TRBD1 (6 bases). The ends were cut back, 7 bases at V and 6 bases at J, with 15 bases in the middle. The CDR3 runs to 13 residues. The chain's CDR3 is CASNLAGQSEAFF. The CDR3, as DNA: TGTGCCAGCAACCTCGCCGGACAGTCTGAAGCTTTCTTT.

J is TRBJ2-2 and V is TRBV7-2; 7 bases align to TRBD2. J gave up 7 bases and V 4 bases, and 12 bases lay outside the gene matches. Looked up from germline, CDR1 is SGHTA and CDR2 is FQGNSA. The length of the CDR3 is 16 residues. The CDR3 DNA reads TGTGCCAGCAGCTCGCAAGGCGGGAGTAGCGTCGGGGAGCTGTTTTTT. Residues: CASSSQGGSSVGELFF.

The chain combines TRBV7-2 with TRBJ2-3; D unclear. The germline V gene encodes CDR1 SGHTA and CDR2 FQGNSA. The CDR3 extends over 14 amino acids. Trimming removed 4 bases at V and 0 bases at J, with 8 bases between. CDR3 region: CASSYSMSTDTQYF. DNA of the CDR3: TGTGCCAGCAGCTATTCCATGAGCACAGATACGCAGTATTTT. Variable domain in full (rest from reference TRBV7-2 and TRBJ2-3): GAGVSQSPSNKVTEKGKDVELRCDPISGHTALYWYRQSLGQGLEFLIYFQGNSAPDKSGLPSDRFSAERTGGSVSTLTIQRTQQEDSAVYLCASSYSMSTDTQYFGPGTRLTVL.

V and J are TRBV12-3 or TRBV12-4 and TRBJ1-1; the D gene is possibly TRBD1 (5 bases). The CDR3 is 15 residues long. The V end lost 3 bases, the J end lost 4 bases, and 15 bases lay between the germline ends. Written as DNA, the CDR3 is TGTGCCAGCAGTTTCGACCAACGGGGGATCACTGAAGCTTTCTTT. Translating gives CASSFDQRGITEAFF.

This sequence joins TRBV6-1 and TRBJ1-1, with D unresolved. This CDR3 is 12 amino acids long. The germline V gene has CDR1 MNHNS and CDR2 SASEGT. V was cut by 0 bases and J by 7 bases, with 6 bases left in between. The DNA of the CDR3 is TGTGCCAGCAGTGAAGCGGGTCTTGAAGCTTTCTTT. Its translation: CASSEAGLEAFF.

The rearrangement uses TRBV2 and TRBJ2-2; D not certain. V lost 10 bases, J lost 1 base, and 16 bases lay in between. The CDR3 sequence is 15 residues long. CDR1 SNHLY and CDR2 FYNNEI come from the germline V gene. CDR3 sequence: CANRSGDMNTGELFF. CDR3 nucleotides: TGTGCCAACCGTTCAGGCGATATGAACACCGGGGAGCTGTTTTTT. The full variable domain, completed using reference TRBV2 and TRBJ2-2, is EPEVTQTPSHQVTQMGQEVILRCVPISNHLYFYWYRQILGQKVEFLVSFYNNEISEKSEIFDDQFSVERPDGSNFTLKIRSTKLEDSAMYFCANRSGDMNTGELFFGEGSRLTVL.

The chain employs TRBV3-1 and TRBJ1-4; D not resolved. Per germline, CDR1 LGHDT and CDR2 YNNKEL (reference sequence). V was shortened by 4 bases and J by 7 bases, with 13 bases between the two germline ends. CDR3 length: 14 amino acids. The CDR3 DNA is TGTGCCAGCAGCCCGTCGGGCCAGGCTGAAAAACTGTTTTTT. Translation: CASSPSGQAEKLFF.